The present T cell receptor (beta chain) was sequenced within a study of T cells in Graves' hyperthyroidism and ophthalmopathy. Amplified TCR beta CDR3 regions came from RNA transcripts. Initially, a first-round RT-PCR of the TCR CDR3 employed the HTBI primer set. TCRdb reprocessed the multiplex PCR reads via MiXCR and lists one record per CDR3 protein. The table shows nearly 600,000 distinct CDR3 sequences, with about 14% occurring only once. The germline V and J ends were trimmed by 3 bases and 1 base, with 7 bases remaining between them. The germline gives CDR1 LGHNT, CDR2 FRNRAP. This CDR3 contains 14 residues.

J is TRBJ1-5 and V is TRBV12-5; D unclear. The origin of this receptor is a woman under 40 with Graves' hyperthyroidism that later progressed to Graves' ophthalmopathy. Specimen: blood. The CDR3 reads CASGFGPSNQPQHF. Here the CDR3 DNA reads TGTGCTAGTGGTTTCGGACCGAGCAATCAGCCCCAGCATTTT.